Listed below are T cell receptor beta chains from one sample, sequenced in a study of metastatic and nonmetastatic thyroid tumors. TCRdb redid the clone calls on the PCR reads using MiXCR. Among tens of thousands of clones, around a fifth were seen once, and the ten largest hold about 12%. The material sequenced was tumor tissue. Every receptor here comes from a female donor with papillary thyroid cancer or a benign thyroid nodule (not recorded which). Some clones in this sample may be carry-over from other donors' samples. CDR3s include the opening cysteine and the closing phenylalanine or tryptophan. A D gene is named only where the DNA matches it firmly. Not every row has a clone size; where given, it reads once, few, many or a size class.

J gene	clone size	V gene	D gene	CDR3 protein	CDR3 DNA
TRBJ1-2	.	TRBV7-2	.	CASSFSGGARGYTF	TGTGCCAGCAGCTTCAGTGGGGGGGCACGAGGCTACACCTTC
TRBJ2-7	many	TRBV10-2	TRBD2	CASRSYSGRRPYEQYF	TGCGCCAGCAGAAGTTATAGCGGGAGGCGTCCCTACGAGCAGTACTTC
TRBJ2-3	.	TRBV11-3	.	CASSSYSDTQYF	TGTGCCAGCAGCTCCTACTCAGATACGCAGTATTTT
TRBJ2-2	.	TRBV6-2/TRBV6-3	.	CASRASRVSGELFF	TGTGCCAGCAGAGCCTCTCGGGTATCCGGGGAGCTGTTTTTT
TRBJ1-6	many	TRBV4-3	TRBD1	CASSQDRTGLSPLHF	TGCGCCAGCAGCCAAGATAGGACAGGGTTGTCGCCCCTCCACTTT
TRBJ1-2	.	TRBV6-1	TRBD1	CASSGYRGEGGYTF	TGTGCCAGCAGTGGCTACAGGGGGGAAGGAGGCTACACCTTC
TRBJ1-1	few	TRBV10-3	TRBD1	CAIIKDRDRGFTEAFF	TGTGCCATCATTAAGGACCGGGACAGGGGCTTCACTGAAGCTTTCTTT
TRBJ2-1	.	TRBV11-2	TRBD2	CASTPLGRAREQFF	TGTGCCAGCACCCCGTTGGGGAGGGCGCGCGAGCAGTTCTTC
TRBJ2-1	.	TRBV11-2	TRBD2	CASSTTSGGAREQFF	TGTGCCAGCAGCACTACTAGCGGGGGGGCGCGGGAGCAGTTCTTC
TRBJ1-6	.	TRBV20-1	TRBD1	CSARVTGERNSPLHF	TGCAGTGCTAGAGTGACAGGGGAAAGAAATTCACCCCTCCACTTT
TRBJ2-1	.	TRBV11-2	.	CASSRGVVNWGNEQFF	TGTGCCAGCAGCAGAGGGGTAGTGAATTGGGGCAATGAGCAGTTCTTC
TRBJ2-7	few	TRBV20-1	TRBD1	CSAPGPYPGGRYEQYF	TGCAGTGCCCCAGGACCCTACCCAGGGGGTAGGTACGAGCAGTACTTC
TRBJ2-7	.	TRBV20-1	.	CSSSPLSLSYEQYF	TGCAGTTCTAGTCCCCTTAGCTTGTCCTACGAGCAGTACTTC
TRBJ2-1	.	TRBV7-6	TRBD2	CASSPLAGVGYNEQFF	TGTGCCAGCAGCCCTTTAGCGGGAGTGGGATACAATGAGCAGTTCTTC
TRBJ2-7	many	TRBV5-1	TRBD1	CASSENRGRGEQYF	TGCGCCAGCAGCGAAAACAGGGGTCGAGGGGAGCAGTACTTC